Many counts were recorded for the clone carrying this TCR beta chain. A blood bank in Maryland, USA, provided the volunteers who served as healthy controls. TCRdb reprocessed the 5' RACE reads via MiXCR and lists one record per CDR3 protein. Seen here are tens of thousands of distinct CDR3 sequences, roughly 17% observed once, and the top ten hold 15%. This sample was taken from a study of neurological immune-mediated disorders. CDR3 length: 13 residues. The germline V gene encodes CDR1 SGHRS and CDR2 YFSETQ. V was cut by 2 bases and J by 8 bases, with 13 bases left in between. The chain joins TRBV5-1 to TRBJ1-2, with D hard to call. The specimen sequenced was PBMCs. This clonotype originated in a woman aged 40 to 49 in good health. The chain's CDR3 is CASSFNPAAGYTF. The DNA of the CDR3 is TGCGCCAGCAGCTTTAACCCGGCGGCGGGCTACACCTTC.